This TCR beta chain comes out of a study of T cell responses to AZD1222 COVID-19 vaccine. For the study at large: Timing groups of about 4 and about 12 weeks for second doses were pooled.

Broader study findings: Increases in Spike-specific TCR breadth and depth were seen after two AZD1222 doses. Baseline testing showed seropositivity in only a handful of AZD1222 recipients.

Regarding this clone: Its antigen remains unidentified.

Data came from immunoSEQ multiplex PCR; TCRdb stores just in-frame clones and leaves some out. The repertoire has under 110,000 clones, 85% to 90% of them found once; the top ten carry roughly 5.1%. The clonotype was recovered from an adult in good health. Sequenced material: peripheral blood, taken on day 0 of AZD1222 vaccination.

The CDR3 coding sequence is TGTGCCAGCAGCTTAGTGGCTCTGGGTGGAAACACCATATATTTT. Translation gives CASSLVALGGNTIYF. This chain uses TRBV7-2 with TRBJ1-3; D is unresolved. V lost 1 base and J lost 3, with 10 bases in between. Looked up from germline, CDR1 is SGHTA and CDR2 is FQGNSA. CDR3 length: 15 amino acids.